This TCR beta chain was identified in a study of shared clonotypes between healthy human individuals. Study overall: Per-donor plates numbered three CD4 naive, three CD4 memory, two CD8 naive and one CD8 memory. Regarding the study as a whole: The genetic and exposure-history diversity represented was limited by few donors.

Losses at the gene ends were 5 bases for V and 3 bases for J; bases not matched to a gene: 6. CDR3 length equals 14 residues. CDR1 and CDR2 (germline): SEHNR, FQNEAQ (reference sequence). To make CD8 memory, CD45RO+ cells were put together with CCR7-negative CD45RA+ TemRA cells. The count of this clone is one. Its specificity is unknown. Once extracted for a subset, genomic DNA was divided evenly among several immunoSEQ plates. Sequencing used immunoSEQ multiplex PCR; TCRdb keeps in-frame clones, though not all of them. The sample contains roughly 320,000 clones, around 86% of which appear only once. Source material: memory CD8+ T cells sorted from blood. Subset reported: CD45RO+ cells pooled with CCR7-negative TemRA cells. The clonotype comes from a man aged 18 to 35 in good health. This chain connects TRBV7-9 to TRBJ1-2; 7 nucleotides agree with TRBD1. The DNA of the CDR3 is TGTGCCAGCAGCCACCTCGACAGGGACTATGGCTACACCTTC. It specifies CASSHLDRDYGYTF.